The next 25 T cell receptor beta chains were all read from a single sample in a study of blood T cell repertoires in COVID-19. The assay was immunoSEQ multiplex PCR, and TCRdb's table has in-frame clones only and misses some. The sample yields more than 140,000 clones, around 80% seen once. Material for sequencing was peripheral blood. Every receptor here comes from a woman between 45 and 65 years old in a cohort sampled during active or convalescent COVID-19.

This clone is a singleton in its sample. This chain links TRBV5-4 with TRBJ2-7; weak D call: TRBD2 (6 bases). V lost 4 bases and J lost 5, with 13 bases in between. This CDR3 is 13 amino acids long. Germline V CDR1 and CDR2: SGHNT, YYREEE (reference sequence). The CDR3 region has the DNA TGTGCCAGCAGCCCCGGAGGGTACGACGAGCAGTACTTC. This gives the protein CASSPGGYDEQYF.

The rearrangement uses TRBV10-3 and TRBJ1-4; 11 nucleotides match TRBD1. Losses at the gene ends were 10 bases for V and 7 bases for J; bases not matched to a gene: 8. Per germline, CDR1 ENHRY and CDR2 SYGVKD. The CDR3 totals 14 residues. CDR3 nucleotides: TGTGCCACAGGACAGGGGGCGCAAGGTGAAAAACTGTTTTTT. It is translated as CATGQGAQGEKLFF.

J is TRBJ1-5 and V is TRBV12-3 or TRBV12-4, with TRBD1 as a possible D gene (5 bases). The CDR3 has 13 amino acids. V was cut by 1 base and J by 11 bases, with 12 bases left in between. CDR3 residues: CASSLGGVAAQHF. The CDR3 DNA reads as TGTGCCAGCAGTTTAGGGGGCGTAGCGGCCCAGCATTTT.

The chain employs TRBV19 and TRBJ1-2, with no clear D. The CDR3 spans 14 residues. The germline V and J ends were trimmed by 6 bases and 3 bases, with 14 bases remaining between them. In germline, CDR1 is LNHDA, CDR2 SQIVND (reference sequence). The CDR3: CASRAQPRHYGYTF. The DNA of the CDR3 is TGTGCCAGTAGGGCCCAACCTCGCCACTATGGCTACACCTTC.

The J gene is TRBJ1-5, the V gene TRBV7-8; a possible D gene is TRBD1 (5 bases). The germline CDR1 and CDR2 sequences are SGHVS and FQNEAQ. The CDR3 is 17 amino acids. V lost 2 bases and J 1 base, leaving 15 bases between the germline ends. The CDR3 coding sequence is TGTGCCAGCAGCTTACAAGTTGCAGGGATGAGCAATCAGCCCCAGCATTTT. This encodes CASSLQVAGMSNQPQHF.

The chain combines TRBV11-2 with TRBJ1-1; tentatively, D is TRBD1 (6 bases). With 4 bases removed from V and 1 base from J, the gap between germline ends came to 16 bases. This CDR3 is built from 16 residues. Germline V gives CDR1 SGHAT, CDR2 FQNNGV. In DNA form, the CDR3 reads TGTGCCAGCAGCTACTCAGGGGACACGGAGAACACTGAAGCTTTCTTT. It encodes CASSYSGDTENTEAFF.

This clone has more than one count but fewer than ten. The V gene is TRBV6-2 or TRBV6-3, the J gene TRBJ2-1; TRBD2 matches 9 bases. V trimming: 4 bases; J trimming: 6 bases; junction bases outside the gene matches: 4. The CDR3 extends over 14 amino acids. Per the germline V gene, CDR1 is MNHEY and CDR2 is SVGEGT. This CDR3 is CASSSTSGINEQFF. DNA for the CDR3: TGTGCCAGCAGTTCGACTAGCGGAATCAATGAGCAGTTCTTC.

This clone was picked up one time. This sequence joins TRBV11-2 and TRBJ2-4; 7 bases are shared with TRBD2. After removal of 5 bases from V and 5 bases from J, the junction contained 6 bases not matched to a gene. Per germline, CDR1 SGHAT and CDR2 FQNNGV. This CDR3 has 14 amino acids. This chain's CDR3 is CASSPGAGENIQYF. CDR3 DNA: TGTGCCAGCAGCCCCGGTGCGGGGGAAAACATTCAGTACTTC.

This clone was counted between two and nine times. The CDR3 spells CSAGTGGYGYTF. The CDR3 coding sequence is TGCAGCGCTGGGACAGGGGGCTATGGCTACACCTTC. This sequence joins TRBV29-1 and TRBJ1-2; TRBD1 agrees at 11 bases. Germline lookup yields CDR1 SQVTM and CDR2 ANQGSEA. The length of the CDR3 is 12 residues. V dropped 7 bases and J dropped 4; count of bases not matched to a gene: 2.

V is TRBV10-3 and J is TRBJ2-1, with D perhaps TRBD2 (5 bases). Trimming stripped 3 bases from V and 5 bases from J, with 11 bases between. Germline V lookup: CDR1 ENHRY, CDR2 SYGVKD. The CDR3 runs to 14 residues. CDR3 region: CAISDGELNNEQFF. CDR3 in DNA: TGTGCCATCAGTGACGGGGAATTGAACAATGAGCAGTTCTTC.

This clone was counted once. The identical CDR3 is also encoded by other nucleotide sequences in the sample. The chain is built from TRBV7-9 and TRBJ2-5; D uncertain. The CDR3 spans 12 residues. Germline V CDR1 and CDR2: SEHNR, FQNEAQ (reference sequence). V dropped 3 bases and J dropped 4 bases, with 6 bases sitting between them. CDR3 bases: TGTGCCAGCAGCTTGGGCCGAGAGACCCAGTACTTC. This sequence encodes CASSLGRETQYF.

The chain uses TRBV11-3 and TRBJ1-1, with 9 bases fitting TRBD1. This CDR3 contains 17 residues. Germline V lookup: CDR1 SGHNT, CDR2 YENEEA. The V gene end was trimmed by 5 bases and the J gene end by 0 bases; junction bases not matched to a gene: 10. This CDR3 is CASSRTGTGNMNTEAFF. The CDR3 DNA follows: TGTGCCAGCAGCCGGACCGGGACAGGGAACATGAACACTGAAGCTTTCTTT.

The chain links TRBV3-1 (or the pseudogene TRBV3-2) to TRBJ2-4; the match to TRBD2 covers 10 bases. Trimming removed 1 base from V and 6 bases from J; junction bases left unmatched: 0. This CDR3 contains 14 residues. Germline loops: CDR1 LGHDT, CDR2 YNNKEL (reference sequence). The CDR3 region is CASSQGTSGNIQYF. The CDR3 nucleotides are TGTGCCAGCAGCCAAGGGACTAGCGGAAACATTCAGTACTTC.

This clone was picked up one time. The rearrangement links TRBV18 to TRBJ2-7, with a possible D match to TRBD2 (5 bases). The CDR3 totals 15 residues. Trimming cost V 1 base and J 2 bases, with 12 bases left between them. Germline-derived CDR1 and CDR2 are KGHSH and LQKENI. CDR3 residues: CASSPLTSHAYEQYF. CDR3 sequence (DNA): TGTGCCAGCTCACCACTTACTAGTCATGCCTACGAGCAGTACTTC.

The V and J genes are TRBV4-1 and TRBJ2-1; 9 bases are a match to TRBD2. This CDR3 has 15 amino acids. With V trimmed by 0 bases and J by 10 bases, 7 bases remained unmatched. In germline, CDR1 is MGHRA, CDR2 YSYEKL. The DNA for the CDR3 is TGCGCCAGCAGCCAAGAAGGAGCGGGGGGTTGGGAGCAGTTCTTC. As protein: CASSQEGAGGWEQFF.

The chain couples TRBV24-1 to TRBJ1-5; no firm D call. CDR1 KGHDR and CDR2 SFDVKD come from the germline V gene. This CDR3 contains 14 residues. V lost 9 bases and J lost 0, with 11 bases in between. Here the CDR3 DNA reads TGTGCCACCCCCGGGCGGGATAGCAATCAGCCCCAGCATTTT. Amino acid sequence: CATPGRDSNQPQHF.

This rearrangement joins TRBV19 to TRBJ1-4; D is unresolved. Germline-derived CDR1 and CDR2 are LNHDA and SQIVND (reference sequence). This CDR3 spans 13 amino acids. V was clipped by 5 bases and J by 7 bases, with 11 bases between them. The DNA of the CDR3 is TGTGCCAGTAGTCCCGTATTCGGTGAAAAACTGTTTTTT. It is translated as CASSPVFGEKLFF.

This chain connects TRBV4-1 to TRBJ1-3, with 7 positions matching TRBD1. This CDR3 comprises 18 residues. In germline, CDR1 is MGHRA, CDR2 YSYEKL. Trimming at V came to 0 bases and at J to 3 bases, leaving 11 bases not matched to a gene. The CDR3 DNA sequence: TGCGCCAGCAGCCAAGATACTCACGCAGGGGGAATTGGAAACACCATATATTTT. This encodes CASSQDTHAGGIGNTIYF.

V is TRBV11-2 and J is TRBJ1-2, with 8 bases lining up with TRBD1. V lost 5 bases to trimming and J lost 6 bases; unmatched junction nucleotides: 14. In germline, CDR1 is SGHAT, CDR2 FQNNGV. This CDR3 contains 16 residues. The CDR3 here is CASSPEPARGLDGYTF. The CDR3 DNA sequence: TGTGCCAGCAGCCCCGAACCGGCCAGGGGGCTGGATGGCTACACCTTC.

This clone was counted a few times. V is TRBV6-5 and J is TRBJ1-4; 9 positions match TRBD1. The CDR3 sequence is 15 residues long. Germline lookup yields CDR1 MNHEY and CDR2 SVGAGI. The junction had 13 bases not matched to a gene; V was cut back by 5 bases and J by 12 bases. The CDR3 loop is CASSPATDRGGELFF. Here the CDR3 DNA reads TGTGCCAGCAGTCCCGCTACGGACAGGGGTGGAGAACTGTTTTTT.

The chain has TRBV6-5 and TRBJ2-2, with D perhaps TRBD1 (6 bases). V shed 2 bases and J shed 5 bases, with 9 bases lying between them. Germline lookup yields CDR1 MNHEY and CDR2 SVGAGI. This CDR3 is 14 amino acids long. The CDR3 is CASSYGGPTGELFF. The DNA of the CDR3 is TGTGCCAGCAGTTACGGGGGCCCGACCGGGGAGCTGTTTTTT.

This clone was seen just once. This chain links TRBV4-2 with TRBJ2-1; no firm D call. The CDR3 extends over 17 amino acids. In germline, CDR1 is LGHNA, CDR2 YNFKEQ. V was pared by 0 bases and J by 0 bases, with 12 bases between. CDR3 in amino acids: CASSQDLVKRSYNEQFF. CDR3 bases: TGTGCCAGCAGCCAAGACCTAGTCAAGCGCTCCTACAATGAGCAGTTCTTC.

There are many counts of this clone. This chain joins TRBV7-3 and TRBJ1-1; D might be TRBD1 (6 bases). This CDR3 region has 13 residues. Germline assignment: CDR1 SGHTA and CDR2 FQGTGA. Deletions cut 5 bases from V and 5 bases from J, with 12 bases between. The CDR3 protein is CASSPKGGTEAFF. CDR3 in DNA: TGTGCCAGCAGCCCGAAAGGGGGAACTGAAGCTTTCTTT.

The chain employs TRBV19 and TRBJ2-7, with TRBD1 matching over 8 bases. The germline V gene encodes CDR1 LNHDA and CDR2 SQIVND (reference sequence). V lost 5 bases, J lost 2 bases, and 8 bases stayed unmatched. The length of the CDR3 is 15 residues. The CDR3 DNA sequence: TGTGCCAGTAGTCCTGGACAGGGTGCCCCCTACGAGCAGTACTTC. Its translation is CASSPGQGAPYEQYF.

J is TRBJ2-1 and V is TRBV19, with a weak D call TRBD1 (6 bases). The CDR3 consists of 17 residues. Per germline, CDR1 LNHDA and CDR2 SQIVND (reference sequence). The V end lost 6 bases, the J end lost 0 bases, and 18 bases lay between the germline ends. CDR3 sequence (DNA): TGTGCCAGTAGGGACAGCCAGACCTTCAGCTCCTACAATGAGCAGTTCTTC. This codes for CASRDSQTFSSYNEQFF.